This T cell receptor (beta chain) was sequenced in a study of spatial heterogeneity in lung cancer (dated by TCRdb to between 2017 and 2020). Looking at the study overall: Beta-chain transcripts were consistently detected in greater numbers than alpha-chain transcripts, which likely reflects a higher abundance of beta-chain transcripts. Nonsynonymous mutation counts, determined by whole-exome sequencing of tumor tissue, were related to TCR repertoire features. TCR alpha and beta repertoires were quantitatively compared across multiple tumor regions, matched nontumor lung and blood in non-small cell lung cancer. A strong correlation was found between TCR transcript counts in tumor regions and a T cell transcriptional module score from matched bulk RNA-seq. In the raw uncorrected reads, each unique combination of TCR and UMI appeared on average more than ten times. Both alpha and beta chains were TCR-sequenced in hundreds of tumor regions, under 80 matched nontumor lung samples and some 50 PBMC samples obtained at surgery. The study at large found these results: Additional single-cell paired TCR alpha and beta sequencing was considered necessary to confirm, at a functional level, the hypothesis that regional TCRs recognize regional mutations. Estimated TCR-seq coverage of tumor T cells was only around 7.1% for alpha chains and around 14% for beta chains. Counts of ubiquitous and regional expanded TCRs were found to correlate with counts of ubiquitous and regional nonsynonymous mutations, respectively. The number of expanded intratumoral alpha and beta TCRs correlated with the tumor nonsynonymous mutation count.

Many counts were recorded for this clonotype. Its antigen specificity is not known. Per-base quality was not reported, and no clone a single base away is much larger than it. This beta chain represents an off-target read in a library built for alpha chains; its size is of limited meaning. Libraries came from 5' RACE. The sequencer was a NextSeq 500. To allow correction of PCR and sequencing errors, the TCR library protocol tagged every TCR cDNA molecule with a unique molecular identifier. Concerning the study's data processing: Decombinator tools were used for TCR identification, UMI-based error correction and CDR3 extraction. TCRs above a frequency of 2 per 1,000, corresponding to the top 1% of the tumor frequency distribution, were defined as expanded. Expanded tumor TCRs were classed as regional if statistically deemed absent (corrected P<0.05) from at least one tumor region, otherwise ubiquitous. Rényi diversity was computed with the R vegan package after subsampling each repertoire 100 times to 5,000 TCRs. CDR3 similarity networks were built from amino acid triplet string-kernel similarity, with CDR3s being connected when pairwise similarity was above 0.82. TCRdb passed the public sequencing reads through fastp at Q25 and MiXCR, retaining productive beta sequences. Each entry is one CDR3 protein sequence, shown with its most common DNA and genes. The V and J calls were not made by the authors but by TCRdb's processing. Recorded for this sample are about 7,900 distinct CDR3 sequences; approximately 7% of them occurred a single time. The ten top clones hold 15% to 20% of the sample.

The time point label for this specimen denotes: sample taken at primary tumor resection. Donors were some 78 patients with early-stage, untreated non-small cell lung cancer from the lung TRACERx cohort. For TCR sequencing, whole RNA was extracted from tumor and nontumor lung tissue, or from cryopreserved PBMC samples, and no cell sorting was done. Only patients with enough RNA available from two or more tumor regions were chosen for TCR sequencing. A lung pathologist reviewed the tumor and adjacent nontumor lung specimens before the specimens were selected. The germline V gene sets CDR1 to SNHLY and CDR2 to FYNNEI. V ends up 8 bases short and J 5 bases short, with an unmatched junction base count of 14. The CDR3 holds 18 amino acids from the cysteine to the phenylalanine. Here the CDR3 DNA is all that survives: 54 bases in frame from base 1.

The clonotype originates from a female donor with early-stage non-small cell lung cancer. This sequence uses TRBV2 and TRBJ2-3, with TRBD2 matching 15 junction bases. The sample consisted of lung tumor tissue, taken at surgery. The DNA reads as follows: TGTGCCAGCCGCGGACTAGCGGGAGGGACAACGGTAAAAGATACGCAGTATTTT. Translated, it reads CASRGLAGGTTVKDTQYF.